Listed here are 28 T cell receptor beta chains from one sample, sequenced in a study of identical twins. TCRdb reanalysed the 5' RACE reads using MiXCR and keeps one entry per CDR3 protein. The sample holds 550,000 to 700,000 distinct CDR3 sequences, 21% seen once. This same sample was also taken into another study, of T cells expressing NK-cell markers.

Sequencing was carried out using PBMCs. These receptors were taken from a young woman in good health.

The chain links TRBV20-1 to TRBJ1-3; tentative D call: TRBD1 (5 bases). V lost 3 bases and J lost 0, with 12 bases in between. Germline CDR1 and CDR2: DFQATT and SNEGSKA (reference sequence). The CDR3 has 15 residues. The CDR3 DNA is TGCAGTGCTAGCAACAGGAGGAACTCTGGAAACACCATATATTTT. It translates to CSASNRRNSGNTIYF.

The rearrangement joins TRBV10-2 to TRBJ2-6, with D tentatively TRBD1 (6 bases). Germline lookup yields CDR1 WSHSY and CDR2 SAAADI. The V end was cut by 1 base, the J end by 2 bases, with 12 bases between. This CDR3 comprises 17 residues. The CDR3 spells CASSELLGTPGANVLTF. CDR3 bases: TGCGCCAGCAGTGAGTTACTCGGGACACCTGGGGCCAACGTCCTGACTTTC.

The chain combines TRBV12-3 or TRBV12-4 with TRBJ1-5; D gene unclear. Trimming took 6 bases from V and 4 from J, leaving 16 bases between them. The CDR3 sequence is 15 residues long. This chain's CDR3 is CASSPSDRLNQPQHF. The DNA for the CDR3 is TGTGCCAGCAGCCCTTCGGACCGACTTAATCAGCCCCAGCATTTT.

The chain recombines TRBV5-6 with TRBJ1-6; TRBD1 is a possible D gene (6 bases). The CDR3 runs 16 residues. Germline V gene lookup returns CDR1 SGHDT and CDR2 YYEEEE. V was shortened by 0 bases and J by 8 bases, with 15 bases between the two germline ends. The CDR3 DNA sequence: TGTGCCAGCAGCTTGGCACTGGGGGCGGATGATTCACCCCTCCACTTT. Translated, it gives CASSLALGADDSPLHF.

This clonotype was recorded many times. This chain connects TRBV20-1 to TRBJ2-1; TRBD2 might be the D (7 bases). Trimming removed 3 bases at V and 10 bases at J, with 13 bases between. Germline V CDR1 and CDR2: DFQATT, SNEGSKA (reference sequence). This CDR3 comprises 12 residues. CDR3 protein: CSARSGGWEQFF. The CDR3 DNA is TGCAGTGCTAGGTCGGGGGGCTGGGAGCAGTTCTTC.

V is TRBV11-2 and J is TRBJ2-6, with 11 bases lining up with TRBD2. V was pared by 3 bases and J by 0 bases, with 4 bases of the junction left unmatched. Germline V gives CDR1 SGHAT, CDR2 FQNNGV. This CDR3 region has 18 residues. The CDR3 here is CASSFGLAGISGANVLTF. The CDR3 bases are TGTGCCAGCAGCTTCGGACTAGCGGGCATCTCTGGGGCCAACGTCCTGACTTTC. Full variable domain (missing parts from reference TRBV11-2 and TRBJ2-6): EAGVAQSPRYKIIEKRQSVAFWCNPISGHATLYWYQQILGQGPKLLIQFQNNGVVDDSQLPKDRFSAERLKGVDSTLKIQPAKLEDSAVYLCASSFGLAGISGANVLTFGAGSRLTVL.

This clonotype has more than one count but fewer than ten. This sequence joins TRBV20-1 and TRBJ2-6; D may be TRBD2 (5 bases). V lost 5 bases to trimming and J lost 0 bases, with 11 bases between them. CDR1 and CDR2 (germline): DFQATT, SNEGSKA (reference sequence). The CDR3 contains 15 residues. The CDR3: CSARGYTSGANVLTF. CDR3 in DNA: TGCAGTGCTCGGGGTTACACCTCTGGGGCCAACGTCCTGACTTTC.

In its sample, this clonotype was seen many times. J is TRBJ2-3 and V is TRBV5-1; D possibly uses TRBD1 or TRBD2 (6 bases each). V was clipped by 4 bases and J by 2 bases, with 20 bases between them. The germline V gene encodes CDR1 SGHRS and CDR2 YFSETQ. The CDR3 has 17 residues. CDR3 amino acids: CASSTQPGATLTDTQYF. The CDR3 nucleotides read TGCGCCAGCAGCACACAACCGGGGGCTACGCTCACAGATACGCAGTATTTT. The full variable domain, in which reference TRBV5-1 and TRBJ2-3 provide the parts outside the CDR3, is KAGVTQTPRYLIKTRGQQVTLSCSPISGHRSVSWYQQTPGQGLQFLFEYFSETQRNKGNFPGRFSGRQFSNSRSEMNVSTLELGDSALYLCASSTQPGATLTDTQYFGPGTRLTVL.

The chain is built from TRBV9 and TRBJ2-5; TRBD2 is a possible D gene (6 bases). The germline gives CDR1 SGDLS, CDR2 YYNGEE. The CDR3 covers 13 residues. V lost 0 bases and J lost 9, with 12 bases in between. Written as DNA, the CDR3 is TGTGCCAGCAGCGTAGAGGGCGGGGCGGCCCAGTACTTC. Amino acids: CASSVEGGAAQYF.

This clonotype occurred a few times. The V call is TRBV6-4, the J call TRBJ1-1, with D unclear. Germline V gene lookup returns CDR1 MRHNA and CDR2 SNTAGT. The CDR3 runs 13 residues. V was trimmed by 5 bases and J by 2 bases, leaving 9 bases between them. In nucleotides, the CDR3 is TGTGCCAGCAGTTATGTCTTAAACACTGAAGCTTTCTTT. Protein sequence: CASSYVLNTEAFF.

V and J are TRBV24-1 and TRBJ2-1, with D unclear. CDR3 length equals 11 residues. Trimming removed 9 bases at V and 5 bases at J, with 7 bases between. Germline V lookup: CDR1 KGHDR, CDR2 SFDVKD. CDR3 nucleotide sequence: TGTGCCACCGGGAATAACAATGAGCAGTTCTTC. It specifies CATGNNNEQFF.

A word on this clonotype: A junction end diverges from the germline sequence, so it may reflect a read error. CDR3 protein: CATSGDRGGYEQYF. Written as DNA, the CDR3 is TGTGCCACCAGCGGAGACAGGGGAGGTTACGAGCAGTACTTC. The rearrangement joins TRBV15 to TRBJ2-7; 8 nucleotides agree with TRBD1. The germline CDR1 and CDR2 sequences are LNHNV and YYDKDF (reference sequence). This CDR3 comprises 14 residues.

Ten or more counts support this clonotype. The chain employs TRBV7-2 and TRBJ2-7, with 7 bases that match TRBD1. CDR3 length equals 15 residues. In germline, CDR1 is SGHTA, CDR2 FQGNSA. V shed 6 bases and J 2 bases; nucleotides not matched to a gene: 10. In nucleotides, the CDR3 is TGTGCCAGCAGTTCTAGGGACAGACACCCCTACGAGCAGTACTTC. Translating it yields CASSSRDRHPYEQYF.

The CDR3 loop reads CASSPNPYLAKNIQYF. CDR3 sequence (DNA): TGTGCCAGCAGCCCAAATCCGTACTTAGCCAAAAACATTCAGTACTTC. This sequence joins TRBV12-3 or TRBV12-4 and TRBJ2-4, with D unclear. V was shortened by 6 bases and J by 0 bases, with 15 bases between the two germline ends. CDR3 length: 16 residues.

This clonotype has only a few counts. The CDR3: CASSPGVFRGYDEQYF. The CDR3 DNA reads TGTGCCAGCAGCCCCGGGGTCTTCAGGGGCTACGACGAGCAGTACTTC. The J gene is TRBJ2-7, the V gene TRBV3-1; maybe TRBD1 (6 bases). The CDR3 length is 16 residues. V was clipped by 4 bases and J by 5 bases, with 21 bases between them. Germline assignment: CDR1 LGHDT and CDR2 YNNKEL (reference sequence).

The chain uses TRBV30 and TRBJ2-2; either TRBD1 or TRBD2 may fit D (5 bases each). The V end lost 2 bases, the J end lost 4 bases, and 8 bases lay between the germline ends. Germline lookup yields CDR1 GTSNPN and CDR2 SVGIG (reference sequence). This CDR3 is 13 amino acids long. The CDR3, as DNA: TGTGCCTGGAGTTTCGGGACCACCGGGGAGCTGTTTTTT. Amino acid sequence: CAWSFGTTGELFF.

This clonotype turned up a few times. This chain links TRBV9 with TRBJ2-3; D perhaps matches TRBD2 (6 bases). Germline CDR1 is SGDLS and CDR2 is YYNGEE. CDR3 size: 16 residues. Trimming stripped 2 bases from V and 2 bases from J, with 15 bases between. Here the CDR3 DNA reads TGTGCCAGCAGCGTTTTGGAGGGATCGATCACAGATACGCAGTATTTT. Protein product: CASSVLEGSITDTQYF.

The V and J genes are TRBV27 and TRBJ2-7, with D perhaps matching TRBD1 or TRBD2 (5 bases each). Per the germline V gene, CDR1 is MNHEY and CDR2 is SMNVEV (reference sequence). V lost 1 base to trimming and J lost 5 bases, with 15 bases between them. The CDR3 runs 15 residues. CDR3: CASSLYYGAAHEQYF. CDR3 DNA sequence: TGTGCCAGCAGTTTATATTACGGGGCGGCCCACGAGCAGTACTTC.

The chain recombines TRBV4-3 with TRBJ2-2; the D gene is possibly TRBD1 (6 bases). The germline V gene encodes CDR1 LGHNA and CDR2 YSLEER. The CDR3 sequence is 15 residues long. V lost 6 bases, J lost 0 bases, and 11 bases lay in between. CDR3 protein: CASRFSGANTGELFF. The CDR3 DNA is TGCGCCAGCAGATTTTCAGGGGCGAACACCGGGGAGCTGTTTTTT.

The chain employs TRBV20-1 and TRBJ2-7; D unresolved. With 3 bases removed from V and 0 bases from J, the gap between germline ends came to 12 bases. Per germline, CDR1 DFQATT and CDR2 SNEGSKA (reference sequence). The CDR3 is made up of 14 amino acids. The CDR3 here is CSASGLRASYEQYF. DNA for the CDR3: TGCAGTGCTAGCGGGCTTCGGGCCTCCTACGAGCAGTACTTC.

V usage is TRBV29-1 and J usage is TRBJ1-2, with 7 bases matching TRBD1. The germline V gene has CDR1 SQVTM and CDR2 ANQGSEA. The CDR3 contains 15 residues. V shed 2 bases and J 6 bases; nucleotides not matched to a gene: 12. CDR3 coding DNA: TGCAGCGTTGAACCCTGGGACAGATATGGAAATGGCTACACCTTC. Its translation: CSVEPWDRYGNGYTF.

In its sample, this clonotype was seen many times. CDR3 in amino acids: CASSPPGTYNEQFF. The CDR3 coding sequence is TGTGCCAGCAGCCCGCCGGGAACCTACAATGAGCAGTTCTTC. The chain recombines TRBV7-9 with TRBJ2-1, with a weak D call TRBD2 (5 bases). CDR1 SEHNR and CDR2 FQNEAQ come from the germline V gene (reference sequence). Trimming stripped 5 bases from V and 2 bases from J, with 10 bases between. The CDR3 is made up of 14 amino acids.

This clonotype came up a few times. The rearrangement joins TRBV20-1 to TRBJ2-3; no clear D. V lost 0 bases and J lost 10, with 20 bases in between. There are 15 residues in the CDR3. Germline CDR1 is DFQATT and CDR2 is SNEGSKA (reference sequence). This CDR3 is CSARDFQNLKDPQYF. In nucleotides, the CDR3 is TGCAGTGCTAGAGATTTTCAGAACCTAAAGGATCCGCAGTATTTT.

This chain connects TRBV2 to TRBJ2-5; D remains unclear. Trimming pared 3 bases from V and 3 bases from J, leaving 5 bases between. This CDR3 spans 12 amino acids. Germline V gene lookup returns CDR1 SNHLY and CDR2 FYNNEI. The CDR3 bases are TGTGCCAGCAGTGAGGCCGAAGAGACCCAGTACTTC. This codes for CASSEAEETQYF.

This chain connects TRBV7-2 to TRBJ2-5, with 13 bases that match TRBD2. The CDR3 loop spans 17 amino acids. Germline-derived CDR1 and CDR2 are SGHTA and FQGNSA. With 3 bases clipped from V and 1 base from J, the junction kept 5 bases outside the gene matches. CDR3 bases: TGTGCCAGCAGCTTCGGACTAGCGGGAGTGTTCCAAGAGACCCAGTACTTC. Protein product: CASSFGLAGVFQETQYF.

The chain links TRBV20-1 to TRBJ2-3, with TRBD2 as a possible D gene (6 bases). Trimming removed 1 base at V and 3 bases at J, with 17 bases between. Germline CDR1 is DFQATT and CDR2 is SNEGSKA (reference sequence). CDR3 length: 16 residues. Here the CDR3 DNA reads TGCAGTGCTAGAGGCGACGGGAGTTGGAGGACAGATACGCAGTATTTT. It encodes CSARGDGSWRTDTQYF.

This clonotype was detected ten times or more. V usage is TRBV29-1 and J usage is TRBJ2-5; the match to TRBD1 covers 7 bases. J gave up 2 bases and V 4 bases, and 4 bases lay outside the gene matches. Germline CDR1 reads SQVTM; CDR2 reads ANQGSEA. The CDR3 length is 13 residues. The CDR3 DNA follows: TGCAGCGTTGGACAGGGCGTACAAGAGACCCAGTACTTC. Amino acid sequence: CSVGQGVQETQYF.

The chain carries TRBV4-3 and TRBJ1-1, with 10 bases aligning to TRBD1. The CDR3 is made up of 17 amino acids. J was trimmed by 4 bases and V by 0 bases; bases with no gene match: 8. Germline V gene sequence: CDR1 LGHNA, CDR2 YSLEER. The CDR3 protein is CASSQDPGTGVPTEAFF. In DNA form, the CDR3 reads TGCGCCAGCAGCCAAGATCCAGGGACAGGGGTCCCCACTGAAGCTTTCTTT.